This entry is about one TCR beta chain. Its antigen is not identified. Germline loops: CDR1 SGHVS, CDR2 FQNEAQ. The CDR3 consists of 14 residues. Trimming pared 5 bases from V and 1 base from J, leaving 8 bases between. The data belong to a study of OX40 agonist ivuxolimab in advanced cancers. The assay was immunoSEQ multiplex PCR, and TCRdb's table has in-frame clones only and misses some. The table has over 50,000 clones, about 83% seen once. Study observations and caveats: Clonal expansion was seen in CD4+ and CD8+ blood T cells by week 6 at 0.1 to 3.0 mg/kg.

The receptor comes from an adult with an advanced solid tumor such as melanoma, head and neck, liver or kidney cancer. Material: CD4+ or CD8+ T cells sorted from blood, obtained in a trial of the OX40 agonist ivuxolimab. V usage is TRBV7-8 and J usage is TRBJ2-2, with a tentative D call TRBD1 (5 bases). The CDR3 DNA sequence: TGTGCCAGCAGCACTGGACAGAACACCGGGGAGCTGTTTTTT. Amino acid sequence: CASSTGQNTGELFF.